The 25 T cell receptor beta chains given below trace back to one sample, sequenced in a study of blood T cell repertoires in COVID-19. The table came from immunoSEQ multiplex PCR; TCRdb's copy has only in-frame clones and leaves some out. Among about 260,000 clones listed, approximately 92% were seen once. The sample consisted of peripheral blood. Receptor source: a person aged 18-35 years with COVID-19, enrolled during active disease.

This chain uses TRBV11-2 with TRBJ2-7; TRBD2 is a possible D gene (5 bases). Germline values: CDR1 SGHAT, CDR2 FQNNGV. V was clipped by 5 bases and J by 8 bases, with 28 bases between them. This CDR3 spans 17 amino acids. The CDR3 is CASSLGSSGSLMEQQYF. The DNA of the CDR3 is TGTGCCAGCAGCCTCGGTTCCAGCGGTTCCTTAATGGAACAGCAGTACTTC. Combining the CDR3 with reference TRBV11-2 and TRBJ2-7 gives the whole variable domain EAGVAQSPRYKIIEKRQSVAFWCNPISGHATLYWYQQILGQGPKLLIQFQNNGVVDDSQLPKDRFSAERLKGVDSTLKIQPAKLEDSAVYLCASSLGSSGSLMEQQYFGPGTRLTVT.

V usage is TRBV18 and J usage is TRBJ2-2; a weak D match, TRBD1 (5 bases). Germline loops: CDR1 KGHSH, CDR2 LQKENI. This CDR3 has 16 residues. Trimming removed 0 bases at V and 4 bases at J, with 12 bases between. The CDR3 protein is CASSPPQGRSTGELFF. The CDR3 DNA follows: TGTGCCAGCTCACCACCGCAGGGTAGAAGCACCGGGGAGCTGTTTTTT.

This clone appeared once. CDR3 in DNA: TGCGCCAGCAGCTTGACGGGAGATGAGCAGTTCTTC. Translating it yields CASSLTGDEQFF. The chain recombines TRBV5-1 with TRBJ2-1, with D perhaps TRBD2 (6 bases). V was trimmed by 1 base and J by 8 bases, leaving 7 bases between them. CDR3 length: 12 amino acids. Per the germline V gene, CDR1 is SGHRS and CDR2 is YFSETQ.

The chain combines TRBV19 with TRBJ2-2, with a tentative D call TRBD1 (5 bases). The length of the CDR3 is 18 residues. Germline CDR1 LNHDA, CDR2 SQIVND (reference sequence). The ends were cut back, 3 bases at V and 4 bases at J, with 21 bases in the middle. CDR3: CASSMTIWGRIPTGELFF. The CDR3 region has the DNA TGTGCCAGTAGTATGACGATCTGGGGCAGGATCCCCACCGGGGAGCTGTTTTTT.

With regard to this clone: At one end the junction does not follow the germline gene, possibly because of a read error. Other DNA sequences in the sample encode the same CDR3. V gene TRBV19 combines with J gene TRBJ1-5, with D uncertain. The CDR3 spans 14 residues. The V gene's germline CDR1 is LNHDA and CDR2 SQIVND (reference sequence). CDR3 in amino acids: CASSIDPGYQPQHF. DNA for the CDR3: TGCGCCAGTAGTATAGATCCGGGGTATCAGCCCCAGCATTTT.

V gene TRBV14 combines with J gene TRBJ1-1; TRBD1 might be the D (6 bases). The CDR3 length is 13 residues. Germline V lookup: CDR1 SGHDN, CDR2 FVKESK. Trimming stripped 6 bases from V and 1 base from J, with 9 bases between. This chain's CDR3 is CASRATGNTEAFF. The CDR3 nucleotides read TGTGCCAGCAGGGCGACAGGGAACACTGAAGCTTTCTTT.

V and J are TRBV24-1 and TRBJ2-7, with 7 bases aligning to TRBD1. The CDR3 is 14 amino acids. Germline lookup yields CDR1 KGHDR and CDR2 SFDVKD. V dropped 3 bases and J dropped 2; count of bases not matched to a gene: 3. The DNA for the CDR3 is TGTGCCACCAGTGATAAAGACAGGGCCTACGAGCAGTACTTC. This translates into CATSDKDRAYEQYF.

The chain recombines TRBV7-2 with TRBJ2-1, with 15 bases matching TRBD2. CDR1 SGHTA and CDR2 FQGNSA come from the germline V gene. This CDR3 has 18 amino acids. Germline trimming cut 6 bases from V and 5 bases from J; bases unmatched to any gene: 11. CDR3: CASSPPGLAGGNDNEQFF. DNA of the CDR3: TGTGCCAGCAGTCCTCCGGGACTAGCGGGAGGAAACGACAATGAGCAGTTCTTC.

The chain is built from TRBV30 and TRBJ2-5, with 7 nucleotides matching TRBD2. The CDR3 totals 14 residues. Germline values: CDR1 GTSNPN, CDR2 SVGIG (reference sequence). With V trimmed by 4 bases and J by 7 bases, 12 bases remained unmatched. CDR3 in DNA: TGTGCCTGGAAGATTAGAGGGTCGGGGGGGACCCAGTACTTC. Residues: CAWKIRGSGGTQYF.

The V gene is TRBV4-3, the J gene TRBJ2-2, with D hard to call. The germline V gene encodes CDR1 LGHNA and CDR2 YSLEER. The CDR3 spans 14 residues. Trimming took 0 bases from V and 5 from J, leaving 7 bases between them. The CDR3 loop reads CASSQEGRTGELFF. CDR3 nucleotide sequence: TGCGCCAGCAGCCAAGAGGGCCGTACCGGGGAGCTGTTTTTT.

This chain uses TRBV6-5 with TRBJ2-7, with TRBD1 matching 10 bases. The germline CDR1 and CDR2 sequences are MNHEY and SVGAGI. This CDR3 comprises 13 residues. V trimming: 10 bases; J trimming: 5 bases; junction bases outside the gene matches: 8. The CDR3: CAISTGGPDEQYF. CDR3 DNA sequence: TGTGCCATCTCGACAGGGGGCCCCGACGAGCAGTACTTC.

V is TRBV30 and J is TRBJ1-5; tentative D call: TRBD1 (5 bases). CDR1 and CDR2 (germline): GTSNPN, SVGIG (reference sequence). CDR3 length: 15 amino acids. Trimming removed 0 bases at V and 7 bases at J, with 16 bases between. CDR3 sequence: CAWSVSGGKSQPQHF. CDR3 nucleotide sequence: TGTGCCTGGAGTGTAAGCGGGGGGAAGTCACAGCCCCAGCATTTT.

V is TRBV7-6 and J is TRBJ2-7; TRBD2 is a possible D gene (5 bases). The CDR3 has 15 residues. Germline V gene lookup returns CDR1 SGHVS and CDR2 FNYEAQ. Trimming stripped 7 bases from V and 5 bases from J, with 21 bases between. CDR3 residues: CASNPRAGPWDEQYF. As DNA, the CDR3 is TGTGCCAGCAACCCGAGGGCCGGCCCTTGGGACGAGCAGTACTTC.

The chain carries TRBV28 and TRBJ1-5; the match to TRBD1 covers 8 bases. The CDR3 has 13 residues. Trimming removed 8 bases from V and 7 bases from J; junction bases left unmatched: 7. Looked up from germline, CDR1 is MDHEN and CDR2 is SYDVKM. DNA of the CDR3: TGTGCCAGCGAAGACAGGGGACACCAGCCCCAGCATTTT. This codes for CASEDRGHQPQHF.

V is TRBV6-2 or TRBV6-3 and J is TRBJ2-7; D possibly corresponds to TRBD1 (5 bases). Deletions cut 5 bases from V and 0 bases from J, with 14 bases between. The CDR3 is 15 amino acids. Per germline, CDR1 MNHEY and CDR2 SVGEGT. The chain's CDR3 is CASSRRLGASYEQYF. The CDR3 region has the DNA TGTGCCAGCAGTCGTAGACTTGGGGCCTCCTACGAGCAGTACTTC.

The chain carries TRBV7-2 and TRBJ2-1; 15 bases are shared with TRBD2. There are 16 residues in the CDR3. CDR1 is SGHTA, CDR2 FQGNSA, per germline. V was clipped by 1 base and J by 9 bases; unmatched bases: 4. DNA for the CDR3: TGTGCCAGCAGCTTAGATAGGACTAGCGGGAGGGTTGAGCAGTTCTTC. Its translation is CASSLDRTSGRVEQFF.

The gene calls are TRBV6-2 or TRBV6-3 and TRBJ2-5; 7 bases agree with TRBD2. Germline V gene data show CDR1 as MNHEY and CDR2 as SVGEGT. Losses at the gene ends were 6 bases for V and 3 bases for J; bases not matched to a gene: 10. The CDR3 contains 15 residues. DNA of the CDR3: TGTGCCAGCAGCTTCGCCGGGGCGGGAGAAGAGACCCAGTACTTC. Protein sequence: CASSFAGAGEETQYF.

The chain is built from TRBV2 and TRBJ2-7, with 8 bases that match TRBD1. This CDR3 region has 13 residues. Germline lookup yields CDR1 SNHLY and CDR2 FYNNEI. V gave up 6 bases and J gave up 2 bases; unmatched junction bases: 3. The CDR3 nucleotides read TGTGCCAGCAGGGGGACAGGTACCTACGAGCAGTACTTC. The encoded protein is CASRGTGTYEQYF.

V is TRBV7-2 and J is TRBJ2-7; 7 bases are a match to TRBD1. V lost 1 base to trimming and J lost 7 bases; unmatched junction nucleotides: 4. The CDR3 runs to 13 residues. Germline assignment: CDR1 SGHTA and CDR2 FQGNSA. CDR3 amino acids: CASSLDRGWEQYF. In nucleotides, the CDR3 is TGTGCCAGCAGCTTAGACAGGGGCTGGGAGCAGTACTTC.

The chain recombines TRBV28 with TRBJ1-4; a possible D gene is TRBD1 (6 bases). V was pared by 6 bases and J by 0 bases, with 20 bases between. Germline V CDR1 and CDR2: MDHEN, SYDVKM. CDR3 size: 18 residues. CDR3 nucleotides: TGTGCCAGCAGGTCTAGTGGATTGGGGGCTCCAACTAATGAAAAACTGTTTTTT. Protein: CASRSSGLGAPTNEKLFF.

J is TRBJ1-4 and V is TRBV15, with unresolved D. The length of the CDR3 is 15 residues. The germline V and J ends were trimmed by 8 bases and 4 bases, with 17 bases remaining between them. Germline CDR1 is LNHNV and CDR2 is YYDKDF (reference sequence). The CDR3, as DNA: TGTGCCACCGGGCCGGTAACAGCACTTAATGAAAAACTGTTTTTT. Protein sequence: CATGPVTALNEKLFF. The variable domain in full, with the rest retrieved from reference TRBV15 and TRBJ1-4, is DAMVIQNPRYQVTQFGKPVTLSCSQTLNHNVMYWYQQKSSQAPKLLFHYYDKDFNNEADTPDNFQSRRPNTSFCFLDIRSPGLGDTAMYLCATGPVTALNEKLFFGSGTQLSVL.

The rearrangement uses TRBV6-5 and TRBJ1-2, with D possibly TRBD1 on 5 matching bases. There are 13 residues in the CDR3. With 8 bases removed from V and 4 bases from J, the gap between germline ends came to 14 bases. In germline, CDR1 is MNHEY, CDR2 SVGAGI. DNA of the CDR3: TGTGCCAGCCAAGGACACCCATTCTATGGCTACACCTTC. Protein: CASQGHPFYGYTF.

In its sample, this clone was seen a few times. V usage is TRBV6-2 or TRBV6-3 and J usage is TRBJ2-5; the D is unclear. Trimming took 5 bases from V and 5 from J, leaving 15 bases between them. CDR1 is MNHEY and CDR2 is SVGEGT in the germline V gene. The CDR3 loop spans 14 amino acids. The CDR3 DNA reads TGTGCCAGCAGTCCCCCGTTGCGGTGGGAGACCCAGTACTTC. Translation: CASSPPLRWETQYF.

This clone appeared a single time. The V gene is TRBV6-4, the J gene TRBJ2-7; 12 bases match TRBD2. This CDR3 spans 15 amino acids. Trimming took 5 bases from V and 3 from J; bases not matched to a gene: 5. Germline V lookup: CDR1 MRHNA, CDR2 SNTAGT. Here the CDR3 reads CASSPGLAGLYEQYF. The CDR3 DNA reads as TGTGCCAGCAGTCCGGGACTAGCGGGCCTCTACGAGCAGTACTTC.

This chain joins TRBV7-6 and TRBJ2-5; TRBD2 matches 14 bases. This CDR3 contains 17 residues. J gave up 5 bases and V 5 bases, and 10 bases lay outside the gene matches. CDR1 is SGHVS and CDR2 is FNYEAQ in the germline V gene. The CDR3 region has the DNA TGTGCCAGCAGCCCGGGACTAGCGGGAGTCATTTATGAGACCCAGTACTTC. This codes for CASSPGLAGVIYETQYF.